The 19 T cell receptor beta chains presented below share a single source sample, sequenced in a study of blood T cell repertoires in COVID-19. Clones were read by immunoSEQ multiplex PCR, and TCRdb kept only the in-frame ones, dropping some. The sample lists 200,000 or so clones; roughly four fifths were seen once. Sequenced input: PBMCs or T cells enriched from blood (not recorded which). These receptor sequences come from a man aged 55 to 70 who had recovered from COVID-19.

This clone has a single count. The chain joins TRBV27 to TRBJ2-7, with TRBD1 identical over 8 bases. The CDR3 contains 14 residues. CDR1 is MNHEY, CDR2 SMNVEV, per germline (reference sequence). The trim removed 6 bases at V and 3 bases at J, leaving 7 bases unmatched. The CDR3 here is CASRKSGQVYEQYF. The CDR3 DNA is TGTGCCAGCAGGAAATCGGGACAGGTCTACGAGCAGTACTTC.

V gene TRBV11-2 combines with J gene TRBJ2-7; no clear D. V was trimmed by 0 bases and J by 1 base, leaving 10 bases between them. The CDR3 loop spans 15 amino acids. Germline V lookup: CDR1 SGHAT, CDR2 FQNNGV. The CDR3 spells CASSLDGRYSYEQYF. The CDR3 DNA reads as TGTGCCAGCAGCTTAGATGGTCGCTATTCCTACGAGCAGTACTTC.

The CDR3 DNA follows: TGCGCCAGCAGCTTATCCCCCGAGGCGTACGAGCAGTACTTC. This codes for CASSLSPEAYEQYF. This chain uses TRBV5-1 with TRBJ2-7; the D is unclear. Trimming pared 2 bases from V and 4 bases from J, leaving 13 bases between. Germline-derived CDR1 and CDR2 are SGHRS and YFSETQ. This CDR3 contains 14 residues.

The chain carries TRBV27 and TRBJ1-2; perhaps TRBD1 as D (5 bases). Trimming stripped 8 bases from V and 3 bases from J, with 13 bases between. CDR3 length: 13 residues. Germline V gene sequence: CDR1 MNHEY, CDR2 SMNVEV (reference sequence). CDR3 in DNA: TGTGCCAGCCGAACAGGACCCTACTATGGCTACACCTTC. This gives the protein CASRTGPYYGYTF.

The chain uses TRBV7-9 and TRBJ2-2, with D maybe TRBD1 (5 bases). This CDR3 has 14 amino acids. V shed 5 bases and J shed 3 bases, with 10 bases lying between them. CDR1 is SEHNR and CDR2 is FQNEAQ in the germline V gene (reference sequence). The chain's CDR3 is CASSPPTDTGELFF. In DNA form, the CDR3 reads TGTGCCAGCAGCCCTCCGACAGACACCGGGGAGCTGTTTTTT.

The chain combines TRBV11-2 with TRBJ1-3; D remains unclear. The V and J ends lost 2 bases and 0 bases respectively, with 14 bases between them. The CDR3 contains 17 residues. The germline V gene has CDR1 SGHAT and CDR2 FQNNGV. The CDR3 here is CASSLLARVGSGNTIYF. CDR3 DNA sequence: TGTGCCAGCAGCTTATTGGCCCGGGTGGGCTCTGGAAACACCATATATTTT. Full variable domain (remainder filled in from reference TRBV11-2 and TRBJ1-3): EAGVAQSPRYKIIEKRQSVAFWCNPISGHATLYWYQQILGQGPKLLIQFQNNGVVDDSQLPKDRFSAERLKGVDSTLKIQPAKLEDSAVYLCASSLLARVGSGNTIYFGEGSWLTVV.

The V and J genes are TRBV2 and TRBJ2-5; 11 bases are a match to TRBD2. The ends lost 5 bases at V and 6 bases at J; junction bases unmatched: 11. The CDR3 has 16 residues. Germline loops: CDR1 SNHLY, CDR2 FYNNEI. This CDR3 is CASSIETSGVSQTQYF. The CDR3 nucleotides are TGTGCCAGCAGTATAGAGACTAGCGGGGTGTCGCAGACCCAGTACTTC.

The chain joins TRBV15 to TRBJ1-3; D not certain. CDR3 length: 17 residues. Trimming removed 0 bases from V and 3 bases from J, with 15 bases in between. Germline values: CDR1 LNHNV, CDR2 YYDKDF (reference sequence). The CDR3 here is CATSRDYIESSGNTIYF. The CDR3 DNA reads as TGTGCCACCAGCAGAGATTATATAGAGTCAAGTGGAAACACCATATATTTT.

The CDR3: CASSKERDRVQETQYF. CDR3 DNA: TGTGCCAGCAGCAAAGAAAGAGACAGGGTTCAAGAGACCCAGTACTTC. The J gene is TRBJ2-5, the V gene TRBV21-1; the table calls TRBD1, which could not be checked here. TRBV21-1 is a listed pseudogene. The CDR3 is 16 amino acids.

This sequence joins TRBV19 and TRBJ2-3, with a possible D match to TRBD1 (6 bases). Trimming pared 7 bases from V and 4 bases from J, leaving 12 bases between. There are 13 residues in the CDR3. CDR1 LNHDA and CDR2 SQIVND come from the germline V gene (reference sequence). The CDR3 sequence: CASTRTAADTQYF. The CDR3 nucleotides read TGTGCCAGTACGAGGACAGCCGCAGATACGCAGTATTTT.

The gene calls are TRBV19 and TRBJ1-3; D is unresolved. Trimming took off 8 bases at V and 0 bases at J, with 8 bases between the two ends. Per the germline V gene, CDR1 is LNHDA and CDR2 is SQIVND (reference sequence). CDR3 length: 13 amino acids. The chain's CDR3 is CASYDTSGNTIYF. The CDR3 region has the DNA TGTGCCAGTTATGACACCTCTGGAAACACCATATATTTT.

This rearrangement joins TRBV5-1 to TRBJ2-3, with 9 bases lining up with TRBD1. Trimming at V came to 0 bases and at J to 2 bases, leaving 4 bases not matched to a gene. The germline V gene has CDR1 SGHRS and CDR2 YFSETQ. The CDR3 has 16 residues. The CDR3 nucleotides are TGCGCCAGCAGCTTGGGGGGACAGGGCTCCACAGATACGCAGTATTTT. It translates to CASSLGGQGSTDTQYF.

This clone was detected once. V usage is TRBV6-6 and J usage is TRBJ1-6; TRBD1 matches 8 bases. Germline loops: CDR1 MNHNY, CDR2 SVGAGI (reference sequence). The trim removed 6 bases at V and 8 bases at J, leaving 6 bases unmatched. The CDR3 length is 14 residues. The CDR3 coding sequence is TGTGCCAGCAGGGAATGGACAGGGCATTCACCCCTCCACTTT. Its translation: CASREWTGHSPLHF.

In its sample, this clone was seen once. Here the CDR3 reads CASSPGTASGNTIYF. CDR3 coding DNA: TGCGCCAGCAGCCCAGGGACAGCCTCTGGAAACACCATATATTTT. The V gene is TRBV5-1, the J gene TRBJ1-3, with TRBD1 matching over 7 bases. The V gene's germline CDR1 is SGHRS and CDR2 YFSETQ. The CDR3 is 15 residues long. Unmatched junction bases numbered 4, after V lost 4 bases and J lost 0 bases.

The chain recombines TRBV2 with TRBJ1-2; D might be TRBD1 (6 bases). With 2 bases removed from V and 2 bases from J, the gap between germline ends came to 18 bases. The CDR3 loop spans 17 amino acids. Germline-derived CDR1 and CDR2 are SNHLY and FYNNEI. Written as DNA, the CDR3 is TGTGCCAGCAGTGAAATGCGTCGGGGACAAGGCAACTATGGCTACACCTTC. As protein: CASSEMRRGQGNYGYTF.

V usage is TRBV19 and J usage is TRBJ1-5; possible D gene TRBD1, 5 bases. There are 15 residues in the CDR3. Germline CDR1 and CDR2: LNHDA and SQIVND (reference sequence). V was clipped by 5 bases and J by 3 bases, with 14 bases between them. CDR3 coding DNA: TGTGCCAGTAGTTACAATCAGGGTGCCAATCAGCCCCAGCATTTT. This sequence encodes CASSYNQGANQPQHF.

The chain joins TRBV5-4 to TRBJ1-1; D perhaps matches TRBD1 (6 bases). V shed 4 bases and J shed 7 bases, with 11 bases lying between them. Germline values: CDR1 SGHNT, CDR2 YYREEE (reference sequence). The CDR3 has 12 amino acids. This CDR3 is CASSPDRVEAFF. As DNA, the CDR3 is TGTGCCAGCAGCCCGGACAGAGTTGAAGCTTTCTTT.

This clone was picked up one time. V and J are TRBV18 and TRBJ2-7, with 12 bases matching TRBD1. V shed 3 bases and J 4 bases; nucleotides not matched to a gene: 7. This CDR3 comprises 16 residues. Germline-derived CDR1 and CDR2 are KGHSH and LQKENI. CDR3 bases: TGTGCCAGCTCACCTACCGGGACAGGGGGCTGGTACGAGCAGTACTTC. Translation gives CASSPTGTGGWYEQYF.

This sequence joins TRBV7-8 and TRBJ2-7; a possible D gene is TRBD2 (6 bases). The CDR3 has 15 amino acids. The V end was cut by 7 bases, the J end by 5 bases, with 21 bases between. Germline lookup yields CDR1 SGHVS and CDR2 FQNEAQ. This chain's CDR3 is CASIPSRWGRNEQYF. DNA of the CDR3: TGTGCCAGCATCCCTTCCAGGTGGGGGAGGAACGAGCAGTACTTC.